This T cell receptor beta chain is drawn from a study of tumor and adjacent non-tumor tissue in lung cancer. The template was RNA from unsorted bulk tissue. More than 3 cm separated this lung sample from the edge of the tumor. This CDR3 spans 14 amino acids. From germline, CDR1 is DFQATT and CDR2 SNEGSKA (reference sequence). The library came from three nested PCR rounds adapted from ARM-PCR protocols. From the multiplex PCR reads, TCRdb called clonotypes with MiXCR, one entry per CDR3 protein. The sample has around 80,000 distinct CDR3 sequences; 70% to 90% are singletons. Points on this clonotype: An end of the junction does not agree with germline; a read error may underlie this.

The material sequenced was distant non-tumor lung tissue. The rearrangement uses TRBV20-1 and TRBJ2-7; 10 nucleotides align to TRBD2. This clonotype was obtained from a man between 60 and 70 years old with non-small cell lung cancer. The CDR3 spells CRARTSGRAYEQYF. The CDR3 DNA follows: TGCCGTGCCAGGACTAGCGGAAGGGCTTACGAGCAGTACTTC.